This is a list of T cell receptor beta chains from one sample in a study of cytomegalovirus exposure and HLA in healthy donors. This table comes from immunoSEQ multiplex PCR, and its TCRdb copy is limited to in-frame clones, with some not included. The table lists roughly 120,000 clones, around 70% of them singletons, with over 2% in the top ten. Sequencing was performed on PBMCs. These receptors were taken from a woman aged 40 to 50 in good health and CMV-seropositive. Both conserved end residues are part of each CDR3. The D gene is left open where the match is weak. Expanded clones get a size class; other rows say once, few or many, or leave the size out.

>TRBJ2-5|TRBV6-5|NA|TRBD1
TGTGCCAGCAACCGGGACAGGGGGCTTAAGACCCAGTACTTC
CASNRDRGLKTQYF
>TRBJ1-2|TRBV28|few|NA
TGTGCCAGCAGTGCCCCTCGTAAGGGGGCTAACTATGGCTACACCTTC
CASSAPRKGANYGYTF
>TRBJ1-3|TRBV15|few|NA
TGTGCCACCACCTTAGTCCCCGATCCGGGGGAGACCATATATTTT
CATTLVPDPGETIYF
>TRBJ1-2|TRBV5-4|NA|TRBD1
TGTGCCAGCACCGGACAGGGAGGGAACTATGGCTACACCTTC
CASTGQGGNYGYTF
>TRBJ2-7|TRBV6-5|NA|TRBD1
TGTGCCAGCAGCCCTAGTCGAACAGGGGGCTACGAGCAGTACTTC
CASSPSRTGGYEQYF
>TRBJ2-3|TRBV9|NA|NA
TGTGCCAGCAGCGTAGACAGGCGACCTAGCACAGATACGCAGTATTTT
CASSVDRRPSTDTQYF
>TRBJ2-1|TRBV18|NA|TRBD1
TGTGCCAGCTCACCAAGGGACAGGGGGCTCTACAATGAGCAGTTCTTC
CASSPRDRGLYNEQFF
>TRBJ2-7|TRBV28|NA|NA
TGTGCCAGCAGTTTGCTCAGGGCAGGCGAGCAGTACTTC
CASSLLRAGEQYF
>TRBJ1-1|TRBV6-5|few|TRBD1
TGTGCCAGCAGATCCGACAGGGGAGGCGAAGCTTTCTTT
CASRSDRGGEAFF
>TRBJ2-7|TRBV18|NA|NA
TGTGCCAGCTCACCCAACTCCTACGAGCAGTACTTC
CASSPNSYEQYF
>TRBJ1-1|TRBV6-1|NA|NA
TGTGCCAGCAGTCGCTCGGATACAGGGAACACTGAAGCTTTCTTT
CASSRSDTGNTEAFF
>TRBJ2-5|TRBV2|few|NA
TGTGCCAGCATCAATAGAGGCCAAGAGACCCAGTACTTC
CASINRGQETQYF
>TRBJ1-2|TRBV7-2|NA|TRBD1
TGTGCCAGCAGCGAATCGACAGGGGGTTATTATGGCTACACCTTC
CASSESTGGYYGYTF
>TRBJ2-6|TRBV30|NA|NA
TGTGCCTGGAGACGGCCGCTGGCGGGGCCTGGGGCCAACGTCCTGACTTTC
CAWRRPLAGPGANVLTF
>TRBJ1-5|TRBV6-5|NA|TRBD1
TGTGCCAGTTTGTGGACAGGAAGCCTCAATGGGCCCCAGCATTTT
CASLWTGSLNGPQHF
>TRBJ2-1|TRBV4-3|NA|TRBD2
TGCGCCAGCAGCCAAGATGCCGGGACTAGCGGGAGTTCCGATGAGCAGTTCTTC
CASSQDAGTSGSSDEQFF
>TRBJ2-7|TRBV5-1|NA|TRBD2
TGCGCCAGCAGCTTGGACGGGGGGACCTACGAGCAGTACTTC
CASSLDGGTYEQYF
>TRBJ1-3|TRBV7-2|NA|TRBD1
TGTGCCAGCAGCCAAACCTCCCCAGGGGGAGGAAACACCATATATTTT
CASSQTSPGGGNTIYF
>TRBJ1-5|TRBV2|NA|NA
TGTGTCAGCGAGGGGGATCCTAGCAATCAGCCCCAGCATTTT
CVSEGDPSNQPQHF
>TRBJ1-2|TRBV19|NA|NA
TGTGCCAGTAGTATATTGGACGCGGGCTATGGCTACACCTTC
CASSILDAGYGYTF
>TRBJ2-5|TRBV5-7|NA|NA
TGTGCCAGCAGCTTGTTTGACCAGCGGAGACTCGAGACCCAGTACTTC
CASSLFDQRRLETQYF
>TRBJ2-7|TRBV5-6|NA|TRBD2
TGTGCCAGCAGCGCGCTGACTAGCGGGAGGTACGAGCAGTACTTC
CASSALTSGRYEQYF
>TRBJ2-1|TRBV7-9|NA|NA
TGTGCCAGCAGTCCGACTGACAGCGCGCAGTTCTTC
CASSPTDSAQFF
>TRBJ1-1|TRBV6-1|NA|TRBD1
TGTGCCAGCAGTGCCGGACAGGGGTACACTGAAGCTTTCTTT
CASSAGQGYTEAFF
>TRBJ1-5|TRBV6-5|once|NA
TGTGCCAGCGGCGCCACCCGCGGGAATCAGCCCCAGCATTTT
CASGATRGNQPQHF
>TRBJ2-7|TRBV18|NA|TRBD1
TGTGCCAGCTCTCCACCCGGGACAGGCTCCTACGAGCAGTACTTC
CASSPPGTGSYEQYF
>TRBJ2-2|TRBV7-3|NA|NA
TGTGCCAGCAGCCGAGGTGGAACGAACACCGGGGAGCTGTTTTTT
CASSRGGTNTGELFF
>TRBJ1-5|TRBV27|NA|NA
TGTGCCAGCAGGGCCAGGGAAAGTCAGCCCCAGCATTTT
CASRARESQPQHF
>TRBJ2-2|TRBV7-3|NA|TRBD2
TGTGCCAGCAGCCCCTGGGGTAGCGGGGACGCGAACACCGGGGAGCTGTTTTTT
CASSPWGSGDANTGELFF
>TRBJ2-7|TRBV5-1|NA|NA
TGCGCCAGCAGCTTGGTTAGTCGGGGGTGCGAGCAGTACTTC
CASSLVSRGCEQYF
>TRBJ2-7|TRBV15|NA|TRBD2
TGTGCCACCAGCAGGACAAGCGGGGGATCCTACGAGCAGTACTTC
CATSRTSGGSYEQYF
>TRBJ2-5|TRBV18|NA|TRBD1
TGTGCCAGCTCAGAAGGGACAGGGGGCACGAAGACCCAGTACTTC
CASSEGTGGTKTQYF
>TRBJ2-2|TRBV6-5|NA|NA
TGTGCCAGCAGTTACTCGGTGGGCAGTACGACCGGGGAGCTGTTTTTT
CASSYSVGSTTGELFF
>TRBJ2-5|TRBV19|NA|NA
TGTGCCAGGACAGATCAAGAGACCCAGTACTTC
CARTDQETQYF
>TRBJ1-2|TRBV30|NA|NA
TGTGCCTGGGAGGCGGGCTATGGCTACACCTTC
CAWEAGYGYTF
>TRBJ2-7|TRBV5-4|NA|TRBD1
TGTGCCAGCAGCAGACGACAGGGAAAACCCTACGAGCAGTACTTC
CASSRRQGKPYEQYF
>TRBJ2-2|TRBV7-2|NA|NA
TGTGCCAGCAGCTCAAACCCGGGAGACGGGGAGCTGTTTTTT
CASSSNPGDGELFF
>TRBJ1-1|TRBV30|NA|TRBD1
TGTGCCTTCATCGTGCGGGGACAGCCGAACACTGAAGCTTTCTTT
CAFIVRGQPNTEAFF
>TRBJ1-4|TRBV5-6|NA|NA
TGTGCCAGCAGCTTTTATGGGGGCCTTAATGAAAAACTGTTTTTT
CASSFYGGLNEKLFF
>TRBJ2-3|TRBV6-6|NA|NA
TGTGCCAGCAATCCTAACGGGAGATTAACAGATACGCAGTATTTT
CASNPNGRLTDTQYF
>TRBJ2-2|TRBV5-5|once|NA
TGTGCCAGCAGCTTGGCCACAGCTAACACCGGGGAGCTGTTTTTT
CASSLATANTGELFF
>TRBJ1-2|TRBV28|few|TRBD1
TGTGCCAGCAGTCCTGTAACCGGGACAGGGCACTATGGCTACACCTTC
CASSPVTGTGHYGYTF